This passage covers 3 T cell receptor beta chains from one sample sequenced in a study of blood T cells in healthy people across ages. Combining a sample-barcoded 5' primer with a J-beta primer mix, a second PCR ran for roughly 6 to 11 cycles. A single record per CDR3 protein comes from TCRdb applying MiXCR to the 5' RACE reads. The table shows roughly 570,000 distinct CDR3 sequences, with 25% to 30% occurring only once. The sequenced sample consisted of blood. These receptors were obtained from an older woman in good health.

This clonotype was observed a few times. This rearrangement joins TRBV3-1 to TRBJ2-5; TRBD1 or TRBD2 may be the D gene (5 bases each). Per the germline V gene, CDR1 is LGHDT and CDR2 is YNNKEL (reference sequence). The CDR3 runs to 16 residues. V was trimmed by 4 bases and J by 9 bases, leaving 24 bases between them. The CDR3 DNA reads TGTGCCAGCAGCCGTTCCTTTGAGGGGTCACGATCGGCCCAGTACTTC. As protein: CASSRSFEGSRSAQYF.

The gene calls are TRBV29-1 and TRBJ2-3; 12 positions agree with TRBD2. Germline V gene sequence: CDR1 SQVTM, CDR2 ANQGSEA. The CDR3 covers 16 residues. J gave up 8 bases and V 5 bases, and 14 bases lay outside the gene matches. The CDR3 loop is CSVNPLAGGPVGTQYF. The CDR3, as DNA: TGCAGCGTTAATCCTCTAGCGGGGGGGCCTGTCGGTACGCAGTATTTT.

The J gene is TRBJ1-2, the V gene TRBV12-3 or TRBV12-4; D ambiguous. The CDR3 length is 13 residues. The V gene lost 2 bases and the J gene lost 7 bases, with 11 bases spanning the gap. The CDR3 loop is CASSLPETIGYTF. CDR3 nucleotides: TGTGCCAGCAGTTTACCAGAGACTATTGGCTACACCTTC.